This T cell receptor (beta chain) was sequenced in a study of shared clonotypes between healthy human individuals (dated by TCRdb to about 2020). Background on the whole study: A few men and two women, aged 18 to 49 years, made up the cohort. For each donor, CD4 naive and CD4 memory were each given three plates, CD8 naive was given two plates, and CD8 memory was given one plate. Blood TCR repertoires of a handful of healthy adults were deeply sequenced to estimate repertoire size and the extent of clonotype sharing between individuals. To increase sequencing depth and limit assay-specific biases, TCR repertoire library preparation and sequencing were carried out by different laboratories using diverse techniques. Between about 0.94 and 10 billion PBMCs per donor were obtained by leukapheresis. Overall study outcomes, separate from this receptor: Larger estimated clonotype richness was generally found for naive subsets than for memory subsets. Based on pairwise subsampling, the degree of clonotype sharing among donors was expected to be affected by sequencing depth. Because the study included a small number of donors, the genetic and exposure-history diversity represented was limited. Compared with non-shared clonotypes, the clonotypes found in all four sorted-subset donors had higher generation probabilities. Sampling was restricted to blood, and TCR repertoires in tissue are likely to differ from TCR repertoires in blood. Even with the large sequencing depth, rarefaction of the sorted-subset datasets indicated that sequencing was incomplete. About 5% of naive CD4, around 3.5% of naive CD8, roughly 2.4% of memory CD4, and 0.35% to 0.5% of memory CD8 clonotypes were shared across a few donors.

TCR CDR3 regions were amplified from genomic DNA by multiplex PCR using the deep immunoSEQ assay. Extracted genomic DNA from each cell subset was spread evenly across all wells of several immunoSEQ 96-well plates, with each plate serving as a replicate. For sorted subsets, around 0.2 ug genomic DNA, equal to approximately 30,000 T cell genomes, was loaded into each replicate PCR. Purified libraries were measured with a Qubit 3.0 fluorometer, size-checked on a Bioanalyzer 2100, and measured again with the KAPA Library Quantification kit. Every immunoSEQ 96-well plate was sequenced on a dedicated single-read 150-cycle Illumina NextSeq 550 flow cell. In the source study's methods: Because only junctional sequences without quality scores were contained in the immunoSEQ output, filtering matching that applied to full-length reads could not be performed. To assign V/J genes and CDR3, sequences were annotated using PyIR, a Python wrapper for IgBLAST v1.9, with IMGT germline references. Any read was removed if the V/J assignment was weak (E-value above 1e-6), the CDR3 was missing, or the read contained stop codons, out-of-frame junctions, or ambiguous translated residues. A V3J clonotype was defined by an identical inferred V gene, J gene, and CDR3 amino acid sequence. To compute the percentage overlap between repertoires, the number of shared unique clonotypes was divided by the size of the smaller repertoire. RTK rarefaction, the Chao1 estimator, and Recon v2.1 estimates of unobserved clonotypes were used to assess repertoire richness. For all TCRbeta clonotypes obtained by the gDNA method from a few donors, generation probabilities were computed with OLGA. Held by TCRdb, this immuneACCESS table contains in-frame sequences only and omits some clones. Under half of the omission traces to an unresolved V gene where checked; the cause of the rest is unknown. That table furnishes V, J and clone size, whereas the DNA furnished D and trimming. The table for this sample lists about 2.1 million clones; just under 95% of them were counted only once. Over 1.5% of the sample belongs to the ten largest clones.

CD8 naive samples were CD45RO-negative cells positively selected for CCR7, giving a CD45RA+CCR7+ population that excluded TemRA cells. The donors were healthy, HIV-negative adults with no recently reported acute infections or vaccinations. Only Caucasian adults living in Nashville, Tennessee, USA were represented among the donors. After blood collection by leukapheresis, PBMCs were isolated using Ficoll-Histopaque density gradient centrifugation and then cryopreserved in the vapor phase of liquid nitrogen. Purity and quantity of every magnetically sorted T cell population were checked by analytical flow cytometry. Each sorted fraction had its genomic DNA isolated and then quantified by UV absorbance on a Nanodrop 2000c. At the junction V is shortened by 3 bases and J by 6 bases, with 11 bases in between. From the cysteine up to the phenylalanine, the CDR3 has a length of 13 residues. Only the CDR3 region is kept as DNA, spanning 39 bases read in frame from base 1. CDR1 and CDR2 are drawn from the germline V gene: SGDLS, YYNGEE.

To note about this clone: This clone's antigen is unknown. Base qualities are not provided; no much larger clone lies one nucleotide away.

The sequence joins TRBV9 to TRBJ2-3, with the D gene too uncertain to name. This clonotype was sampled from a man aged 18 to 30 in good health. Some clones in this sample may be carry-over from other donors' samples. The sequenced material came from naive CD8+ T cells from PBMCs. Reading the label with the study, this specimen's cell subset or site is: CD45RA+CCR7+. The CDR3 protein: CASSAHLLDTQYF. The DNA sequence is TGTGCCAGCAGCGCCCACCTTTTGGATACGCAGTATTTT. With the portions outside the CDR3 filled from the reference TRBV9 and TRBJ2-3 genes, the complete variable region becomes DSGVTQTPKHLITATGQRVTLRCSPRSGDLSVYWYQQSLDQGLQFLIQYYNGEERAKGNILERFSAQQFPDLHSELNLSSLELGDSALYFCASSAHLLDTQYFGPGTRLTVL.